Listed below are T cell receptor beta chains from one sample, sequenced in a study of cytomegalovirus exposure and HLA in healthy donors. Sequencing was performed with immunoSEQ multiplex PCR; in TCRdb, only in-frame clones are kept and a portion is missing. Of some 67,000 clones in the sample, 94% were seen once. What was sequenced was PBMCs. These TCRs come from a woman between 18 and 29 years old in good health and CMV-seronegative. Each CDR3 is given without its conserved first and last residue. Each record gives: J gene, V gene, CDR3 protein.

TRBJ2-1 TRBV5-6 ASSLETLAHNNEQF
TRBJ2-1 TRBV2 ASSEDGIRQF
TRBJ2-1 TRBV15 ATSTPRLATNYNEQF
TRBJ2-5 TRBV7-2 ASSRQGGRETQY
TRBJ1-1 TRBV27 ASSLGGGSVEAF
TRBJ1-2 TRBV6-4 ASSDKEGWGYT
TRBJ2-3 TRBV7-2 ASSSPGDTQY
TRBJ1-2 TRBV4-3 ASSSGQGYGYT
TRBJ2-3 TRBV5-1 ASSPRTGTDTQY
TRBJ2-7 TRBV18 ASSQPGLVYEQY
TRBJ2-1 TRBV6-1 ASNADPPYNEQF
TRBJ2-1 TRBV28 ASSLNPGLAGYNEQF
TRBJ1-6 TRBV5-1 ASSRDRQGSPLH
TRBJ1-5 TRBV10-3 ASDRQGQPQH
TRBJ2-7 TRBV6-5 ASSYSSEDYEQY
TRBJ1-2 TRBV10-3 AISESTLATGDSYGYT
TRBJ1-5 TRBV9 ASSVGGLDNQPQH
TRBJ2-2 TRBV5-1 ASSLDPARENTGELF
TRBJ2-1 TRBV6-5 ASSKLVQLANEQF
TRBJ2-1 TRBV18 ASSPIISRDEQF
TRBJ1-1 TRBV29-1 SVLEQVDTEAF
TRBJ2-1 TRBV7-9 ASSLLQAGEQF
TRBJ2-6 TRBV4-2 ASSKEGGISGANVLT
TRBJ1-5 TRBV28 ASTFGHYSNQPQH
TRBJ2-1 TRBV7-3 ASGDRGSEQF
TRBJ2-7 TRBV19 ASSIRGGSSYEQY
TRBJ2-7 TRBV5-6 ASSRKIAGGSYEQY
TRBJ2-5 TRBV6-1 ASSELAGDVETQY
TRBJ2-2 TRBV10-3 AISEPPGQVETGELF
TRBJ2-4 TRBV28 ASSITAGTGGGNIQY
TRBJ1-5 TRBV18 ASSPSSGNQPQH
TRBJ2-1 TRBV6-1 ASSERTGVIANEQF
TRBJ2-2 TRBV14 ASSVVRGVTGELF
TRBJ1-1 TRBV28 ASSTGGYTEAF
TRBJ2-7 TRBV5-4 ASSTAGTSYSYEQY
TRBJ2-7 TRBV6-1 ASSDLGDYEQY
TRBJ1-1 TRBV6-5 ASSETRTNTEAF